These T cell receptor beta chains were read from a single sample in a study of read filtering for tumor transcriptome and immune sequencing. MiXCR, applied by TCRdb to the reads, yields one record per CDR3 protein. There are approximately 58,000 distinct CDR3 sequences in the sample; roughly 20% occur only once, and approximately 18% lies in the top ten. The specimen was a population of CD138-negative cells sorted from bone marrow. The source is a donor aged 40 or over with multiple myeloma. CDR3s include the opening cysteine and the closing phenylalanine or tryptophan. Each record gives: D gene, clone size, J gene, V gene, CDR3 DNA, CDR3 protein. A D gene is named only where the DNA matches it firmly. Rows may omit the clone size; those that give it use once, few, many or a size class.

>TRBD1|many|TRBJ1-5|TRBV11-2
TGTGCCAGCAGCCCCGGGACAGGGGTGGTGGGTTCGCAGCCCCAGCATTTT
CASSPGTGVVGSQPQHF
>TRBD1|many|TRBJ2-7|TRBV10-3
TGTGCCATCAAGGGGGCAGAATCCTACGAGCAGTACTTC
CAIKGAESYEQYF
>TRBD1|many|TRBJ2-6|TRBV15
TGTGCCACCAGCAGATCCGGGACAGTCTCTGGGGCCAACGTCCTGACTTTC
CATSRSGTVSGANVLTF
>TRBD1|.|TRBJ1-5|TRBV12-3/TRBV12-4
TGTGCCAGCAGTCAGACAGGGGGCGGAAGTCAGCCCCAGCATTTT
CASSQTGGGSQPQHF
>.|many|TRBJ1-5|TRBV20-1
TGCAGTGCTTCGGACGGAGGCAATCAGCCCCAGCATTTT
CSASDGGNQPQHF
>.|few|TRBJ2-7|TRBV2
TGTGCCAGCGGACCGAGCTACGAGCAGTACTTC
CASGPSYEQYF
>TRBD1|few|TRBJ2-5|TRBV24-1
TGTGCCACCAGTGATCCCGGGACAGGGCTAGAGACCCAGTACTTC
CATSDPGTGLETQYF
>TRBD2|many|TRBJ2-7|TRBV11-2
TGTGCCAGCAGCCGTGGGGGGGAGAACGAGAAGTACTTC
CASSRGGENEKYF
>.|many|TRBJ2-2|TRBV5-1
TGCGCCAGCAGCTTGGTTTACGGGGGTCAGAACACCGGGGAGCTGTTTTTT
CASSLVYGGQNTGELFF
>.|medium-sized|TRBJ2-1|TRBV7-8
TGTGCCAGCAGCTCATGGGGCAATGAGCAGTTCTTC
CASSSWGNEQFF
>.|many|TRBJ2-1|TRBV7-8
TGTGCCAGCAGCGCGTCGGCAGTCCTCAGCTCCTACAATGAGCAGTTCTTC
CASSASAVLSSYNEQFF
>.|.|TRBJ2-2|TRBV9
TGTGCCAGCAGCGTATGGGCAGGCACCGGGGAGCTGTTTTTT
CASSVWAGTGELFF
>.|.|TRBJ1-5|TRBV7-2
TGTGCCAGCAGTCCCCGGGATCCCTATCAGCCCCAGCATTTT
CASSPRDPYQPQHF
>.|few|TRBJ2-3|TRBV28
TGTGCCAGCAGTGTGCCCGGGAGCCTCACAGATACGCAGTATTTT
CASSVPGSLTDTQYF
>.|many|TRBJ2-1|TRBV14
TGTGCCAGCAGCCAAGGTACGGAGCTGTTTTACAATGAGCAGTTCTTC
CASSQGTELFYNEQFF
>.|.|TRBJ2-7|TRBV3-1
TGTGCCAGCAGCCAAGCTTTGCTAGCGCACGAGCAGTACTTC
CASSQALLAHEQYF